This TCR beta chain comes out of a study of shared clonotypes between healthy human individuals. Study results and caveats: Generation probabilities of non-shared clonotypes were lower (relative to those shared by all four donors). Of the naive CD4 clonotypes, roughly 5.2% were shared across a handful of donors.

Naive CD8 cells comprised CD45RO-negative, CCR7-positively selected cells, excluding terminally differentiated effector memory CD45RA+ cells. Germline CDR1 and CDR2: MNHNS and SASEGT. V gave up 5 bases and J gave up 4 bases, with 8 bases separating them. The CDR3 extends over 12 amino acids. The protocol was immunoSEQ multiplex PCR, while the TCRdb copy is restricted to in-frame clones and leaves out a portion. The sample has millions of clones, just over 90% seen once. In the case of this clone: The target antigen is unknown.

The sample consisted of naive CD8+ T cells from PBMCs. The chain is built from TRBV6-1 and TRBJ1-1; no reliable D call. The source of this sequence is a man aged 18 to 35 in good health. Some clones in this sample may be carry-over from other donors' samples. The CDR3 bases are TGTGCCAGCAGTTTTATGGGCACTGAAGCTTTCTTT. Residues: CASSFMGTEAFF.